This TCR beta chain appears in the sequencing data of a study of OX40 agonist ivuxolimab in advanced cancers. Background on the whole study: Ivuxolimab was an agonistic, fully human IgG2 monoclonal antibody directed against OX40 (CD134), a costimulatory receptor. A male proportion of around 81% and a mean age of roughly 58 years, ranging from 23 to 79, were recorded for the dose-escalation cohort. Among the roughly 52 dose-escalation patients, some 19 had hepatocellular carcinoma, 15 or so melanoma, 9 renal cell carcinoma and 9 head and neck cancer. Intravenous ivuxolimab was administered to patients every 2 weeks at six dose levels: 0.01, 0.1, 0.3, 1.5, 3 and 10 mg/kg. Patients were allowed to have had prior anti-PD-1, anti-PD-L1 or anti-CTLA-4 therapy, and around 41% of the dose-escalation patients had previously received checkpoint inhibitors. The point of sequencing TCRbeta in the periphery was to test whether ivuxolimab changed TCR sequence diversity and drove clonal T-cell expansion. The paper describes the monotherapy dose-escalation part (N ≈ 50 patients) of the phase I trial of ivuxolimab. Partial responses occurred in three dose-escalation patients: two with cutaneous melanoma and one with hepatocellular carcinoma. The investigation overall reported the following: Clonal expansion of both CD4+ and CD8+ blood T cells was observed from baseline to week 6 at doses 0.1 to 3.0 mg/kg. Partial responders in the 0.1-3.0 mg/kg groups had among the lowest normalized peripheral clonal expansion, especially among CD8+ T cells. After ivuxolimab, more expanded clones were found on average in CD8+ T cells than in CD4+ T cells. Low levels of normalized T-cell clonal expansion were also shown by some nonresponding patients. The antigen specificity of the clonally expanded peripheral T cells was not determined.

From cysteine to phenylalanine, the CDR3 is 13 amino acids long. The entry retains the CDR3 DNA only, 39 bases that are in frame from base 1. The V and J ends are trimmed by 4 bases and 0 bases, leaving 7 bases between them. The germline V gene yields SQVTM for CDR1 and ANQGSEA for CDR2. The trial excluded patients who had a history of autoimmune disease or who were on systemic immunosuppression. Peripheral blood for TCR sequencing was drawn from every dose cohort at baseline, at cycle 4 day 1 and at cycle 7 day 1. The samples were drawn from a first-in-human, open-label, multicenter phase I dose-escalation trial of ivuxolimab. Adults with locally advanced or metastatic melanoma, renal cell carcinoma, hepatocellular carcinoma or head and neck squamous cell carcinoma were enrolled in the trial. Before TCR sequencing, CD4+ T cells and CD8+ T cells were sorted from peripheral blood as separate populations.

With regard to this clone: Its antigen is currently not known. There are no base qualities to consult, and no much larger clone falls within one base.

Genomic DNA was extracted from sorted cells for sequencing of the TCRbeta CDR3 region. The immunoSEQ Assay was used for sequencing of TCRbeta CDR3 regions. The table comes from immuneACCESS by way of TCRdb, which keeps in-frame sequences with V and J called. Part of the clones is missing from these tables; in studies checked, under half for an unresolved V gene and the rest for unknown reasons. The sample data list 90,000 or so clones, and approximately 92% of these were observed just once. The ten largest clones add up to 0.33% of the sample. The TCR comes from an adult with an advanced solid tumor such as melanoma, head and neck, liver or kidney cancer. The chain is made from TRBV29-1 and TRBJ2-1, with the D gene too uncertain to name. This specimen consisted of CD4+ or CD8+ T cells sorted from blood, obtained in a trial of the OX40 agonist ivuxolimab. The DNA sequence reads TGCAGCGTTGGGTATAACTCCTACAATGAGCAGTTCTTC. It translates to CSVGYNSYNEQFF.